The rows below give T cell receptor beta chains drawn from one sample of a study of blood T cell repertoires in COVID-19. Sequencing used immunoSEQ multiplex PCR; TCRdb keeps in-frame clones, though not all of them. Of about 82,000 clones detected, over 70% appear once; the ten largest clones hold approximately 15%. The sequenced sample was peripheral blood. These TCRs come from an older woman with acute or convalescent COVID-19. Both conserved end residues are part of each CDR3. Fields, in order: V gene, J gene, CDR3 protein.

v_gene: TRBV3-1/TRBV3-2
j_gene: TRBJ2-1
CDR3aa: CASTPSHGSGLAVYNEQFF

v_gene: TRBV3-1/TRBV3-2
j_gene: TRBJ2-5
CDR3aa: CASSLRTGTVQETQYF

v_gene: TRBV7-2
j_gene: TRBJ2-7
CDR3aa: CASSSLLASPVEQYF

v_gene: TRBV30
j_gene: TRBJ1-2
CDR3aa: CAWSEITENYGYTF

v_gene: TRBV15
j_gene: TRBJ1-1
CDR3aa: CATSRVSGTGGTEAFF

v_gene: TRBV28
j_gene: TRBJ2-7
CDR3aa: CASSSPRTSGSYEQYF

v_gene: TRBV6-1
j_gene: TRBJ1-2
CDR3aa: CASSVSATWTGSLYGYTF

v_gene: TRBV9
j_gene: TRBJ2-1
CDR3aa: CASSFIAGLDEQFF

v_gene: TRBV6-1
j_gene: TRBJ1-2
CDR3aa: CASSEGETGGYTF

v_gene: TRBV30
j_gene: TRBJ1-6
CDR3aa: CASIVPGTPLHF